Below, 4 T cell receptor beta chains from the same sample are listed, as sequenced in a study of shared clonotypes between healthy human individuals. The data were produced by immunoSEQ multiplex PCR, yet TCRdb's version contains in-frame clones alone and is incomplete. This table has about 690,000 clones, 80% to 95% appearing once. The sequencing input was memory CD8+ T cells from PBMCs. Noted subset: CD45RO+ cells pooled with CCR7-negative TemRA cells. Receptor source: a man between 18 and 29 years old in good health. Some clones in this sample may be carry-over from other donors' samples.

The chain couples TRBV11-2 to TRBJ2-7; 14 positions match TRBD2. V gave up 5 bases and J gave up 0 bases; unmatched junction bases: 6. The CDR3 extends over 17 amino acids. The germline gives CDR1 SGHAT, CDR2 FQNNGV. CDR3 sequence reads: CASSAEGLAGGSYEQYF. Written as DNA, the CDR3 is TGTGCCAGCAGCGCGGAAGGACTAGCGGGAGGCTCCTACGAGCAGTACTTC.

The chain has TRBV2 and TRBJ2-7, with 12 bases that match TRBD2. This CDR3 is built from 16 residues. Per germline, CDR1 SNHLY and CDR2 FYNNEI. V shed 4 bases and J 2 bases; nucleotides not matched to a gene: 6. The DNA of the CDR3 is TGTGCCAGCAGTGCGGAACTAGCGGGGGGTCCCTACGAGCAGTACTTC. It translates to CASSAELAGGPYEQYF.

The rearrangement links TRBV13 to TRBJ2-5, with D possibly being TRBD2 (6 bases). Trimming took off 4 bases at V and 4 bases at J, with 16 bases between the two ends. The length of the CDR3 is 15 residues. The germline CDR1 and CDR2 sequences are PRHDT and FYEKMQ (reference sequence). CDR3 sequence: CASSWGRLVGETQYF. In DNA form, the CDR3 reads TGTGCCAGCAGCTGGGGCCGACTAGTCGGAGAGACCCAGTACTTC.

J is TRBJ2-2 and V is TRBV15; D is uncertain. V was cut by 6 bases and J by 3 bases, with 17 bases left in between. The CDR3 loop spans 16 amino acids. The germline V gene encodes CDR1 LNHNV and CDR2 YYDKDF (reference sequence). The CDR3 bases are TGTGCCACCAGAGCCGCCCCCCTCGGACACACCGGGGAGCTGTTTTTT. Translated, it gives CATRAAPLGHTGELFF.